This T cell receptor beta chain derives from a study of cytomegalovirus exposure and HLA in healthy donors. Study context: There were approximately 400 genotyped donors. Of these, roughly 86% fell in the genetic ancestry cluster associated with self-reported Caucasian donors. Study results and caveats: It was reported in a later analysis that an Asian-associated ancestry cluster showed fewer N-insertions than the roughly 660-donor mean. A later analysis reported that several of the most significant clusters appeared to be linked to common viral pathogens, among them Epstein-Barr virus. A missense variant in DCLRE1C was later tied to TCR beta V- and J-gene trimming.

Turning to this clone: What it recognizes is unknown.

The PCR used 60 Vbeta and 13 Jbeta primers. The data were produced by immunoSEQ multiplex PCR, yet TCRdb's version contains in-frame clones alone and is incomplete. The table for this sample gives about 54,000 clones. In germline, CDR1 is SGHDN, CDR2 FVKESK. V lost 0 bases, J lost 6 bases, and 5 bases lay in between. The CDR3 runs to 12 residues. The clonotype was recovered from a woman aged 40 to 50 in good health and CMV-seronegative. The chain combines TRBV14 with TRBJ1-1; no definite D call. Specimen: PBMCs. CDR3 DNA sequence: TGTGCCAGCAGCCAAGATCCTCCTGAAGCTTTCTTT. Translation: CASSQDPPEAFF. Combining the CDR3 with reference TRBV14 and TRBJ1-1 gives the whole variable domain EAGVTQFPSHSVIEKGQTVTLRCDPISGHDNLYWYRRVMGKEIKFLLHFVKESKQDESGMPNNRFLAERTGGTYSTLKVQPAELEDSGVYFCASSQDPPEAFFGQGTRLTVV.